The 16 T cell receptor beta chains reported below all come from one sample, sequenced in a study of PD-1 blockade in classical Hodgkin lymphoma. Each of the patients experienced relapse following autologous stem cell transplantation, and their brentuximab vedotin exposure differed. Produced via immunoSEQ multiplex PCR; TCRdb's table is partial and in-frame only. The sample contains tens of thousands of clones, more than 75% of which appear only once. Specimen: peripheral blood mononuclear cells (PBMCs), collected at baseline. The receptors come from a human donor with classical Hodgkin lymphoma.

The rearrangement uses TRBV7-9 and TRBJ1-5, with D perhaps TRBD1 (5 bases). This CDR3 contains 15 residues. V lost 0 bases to trimming and J lost 2 bases, with 8 bases between them. The V gene's germline CDR1 is SEHNR and CDR2 FQNEAQ (reference sequence). CDR3 in amino acids: CASSLAGGGNQPQHF. The CDR3, as DNA: TGTGCCAGCAGCTTAGCCGGGGGAGGCAATCAGCCCCAGCATTTT.

The rearrangement joins TRBV9 to TRBJ2-1; D call uncertain. Germline V CDR1 and CDR2: SGDLS, YYNGEE. The V end was cut by 0 bases, the J end by 0 bases, with 4 bases between. The CDR3 runs 14 residues. The CDR3 region is CASSVVSSYNEQFF. As DNA, the CDR3 is TGTGCCAGCAGCGTAGTAAGCTCCTACAATGAGCAGTTCTTC.

The chain combines TRBV7-9 with TRBJ2-5, with no clear D. The better agreement between TRBJ2-7 and the DNA end casts doubt on the J call. The CDR3 extends over 15 amino acids. CDR1 and CDR2 (germline): SEHNR, FQNEAQ (reference sequence). The CDR3 here is CASSFALDVAYEQYF. The CDR3, as DNA: TGTGCCAGCAGCTTTGCCCTAGACGTAGCCTACGAGCAGTACTTC.

This clone came up a few times. The chain links TRBV19 to TRBJ2-7; 10 nucleotides align to TRBD1. Trimming at V came to 5 bases and at J to 5 bases, leaving 9 bases not matched to a gene. Germline CDR1 is LNHDA and CDR2 is SQIVND (reference sequence). The CDR3 runs 15 residues. The CDR3 DNA sequence: TGTGCCAGTAGTGATGCCGGGACAGGGGCCGACGAGCAGTACTTC. Translated: CASSDAGTGADEQYF.

This chain joins TRBV4-3 and TRBJ2-1; D ambiguous. Germline assignment: CDR1 LGHNA and CDR2 YSLEER. This CDR3 is 15 amino acids long. V was cut by 0 bases and J by 0 bases, with 6 bases left in between. CDR3 sequence: CASSQDYNSYNEQFF. The DNA for the CDR3 is TGCGCCAGCAGCCAAGACTACAACTCCTACAATGAGCAGTTCTTC.

The chain couples TRBV30 to TRBJ2-1; TRBD1 aligns across 7 bases. Germline values: CDR1 GTSNPN, CDR2 SVGIG (reference sequence). The J segment lost 4 bases and the V segment lost 8 bases, leaving 2 bases of the junction unmatched. The CDR3 extends over 11 amino acids. The CDR3 region has the DNA TGTGCCGGGACAGATTACAATGAGCAGTTCTTC. It is translated as CAGTDYNEQFF.

V and J are TRBV5-1 and TRBJ2-2; 8 bases map to TRBD1. Germline V CDR1 and CDR2: SGHRS, YFSETQ. The CDR3 has 15 amino acids. J lost 6 bases, V lost 3 bases, and 7 bases had no gene match. The CDR3 DNA reads as TGCGCCAGCAGCTCCTTTTTACAGGGGGCCGGGGAGCTGTTTTTT. This translates into CASSSFLQGAGELFF.

The chain employs TRBV4-1 and TRBJ2-7; TRBD1 agrees at 9 bases. The V and J ends lost 2 bases and 4 bases, in that order; junction bases with no gene match: 6. CDR1 and CDR2 (germline): MGHRA, YSYEKL. The CDR3 loop spans 15 amino acids. The CDR3 region is CASSQRTGQGYEQYF. CDR3 in DNA: TGCGCCAGCAGCCAAAGAACTGGACAGGGGTACGAGCAGTACTTC.

This clone was recorded once. This chain joins TRBV7-2 and TRBJ1-2; D is undetermined. Germline V lookup: CDR1 SGHTA, CDR2 FQGNSA. CDR3 length: 13 amino acids. V lost 5 bases to trimming and J lost 4 bases, with 11 bases between them. This CDR3 is CASSTPGSYGYTF. The CDR3 DNA follows: TGTGCCAGCAGCACCCCCGGGAGCTATGGCTACACCTTC.

The table lists this clone with a count of one. This rearrangement joins TRBV9 to TRBJ2-6; no definite D call. CDR3 length: 16 residues. Per germline, CDR1 SGDLS and CDR2 YYNGEE. V was shortened by 3 bases and J by 0 bases, with 10 bases between the two germline ends. Here the CDR3 reads CASSERRNSGANVLTF. CDR3 bases: TGTGCCAGCAGCGAGCGACGGAACTCTGGGGCCAACGTCCTGACTTTC.

The V and J genes are TRBV29-1 and TRBJ2-7; 11 bases fit TRBD2. The CDR3 loop spans 14 amino acids. Germline CDR1 SQVTM, CDR2 ANQGSEA. The V gene end was trimmed by 5 bases and the J gene end by 3 bases; junction bases not matched to a gene: 6. CDR3 loop: CSVRLAGRNYEQYF. The CDR3 DNA follows: TGCAGCGTTAGACTAGCGGGGAGAAACTACGAGCAGTACTTC.

The chain joins TRBV10-2 to TRBJ1-2; D is possibly TRBD1 (6 bases). V was clipped by 5 bases and J by 4 bases, with 14 bases between them. Germline V gene sequence: CDR1 WSHSY, CDR2 SAAADI. This CDR3 has 14 residues. CDR3 nucleotide sequence: TGCGCCAGCAGTTCCTTCGGGGGGCCCTATGGCTACACCTTC. Protein product: CASSSFGGPYGYTF.

This chain uses TRBV6-1 with TRBJ2-7; 9 bases fit TRBD2. Trimming at V came to 5 bases and at J to 2 bases, leaving 4 bases not matched to a gene. Germline V gene lookup returns CDR1 MNHNS and CDR2 SASEGT. CDR3 length equals 14 residues. CDR3 sequence reads: CASSSGGGAYEQYF. In nucleotides, the CDR3 is TGTGCCAGCAGTTCGGGCGGGGGGGCCTACGAGCAGTACTTC.

V gene TRBV5-1 combines with J gene TRBJ2-7; D is perhaps TRBD1 or TRBD2 (5 bases each). Trimming stripped 0 bases from V and 13 bases from J, with 23 bases between. The CDR3 contains 15 residues. From germline, CDR1 is SGHRS and CDR2 YFSETQ. CDR3 nucleotides: TGCGCCAGCAGCTTGGACTCAGGAGAGATGAGGGGTCAATACTTC. Protein: CASSLDSGEMRGQYF.

The chain links TRBV7-9 to TRBJ1-3; D remains unclear. Per the germline V gene, CDR1 is SEHNR and CDR2 is FQNEAQ (reference sequence). The CDR3 runs 15 residues. The V end lost 1 base, the J end lost 1 base, and 8 bases lay between the germline ends. The CDR3 protein is CASSLVSGSGNTIYF. The CDR3 bases are TGTGCCAGCAGCTTAGTGTCAGGATCTGGAAACACCATATATTTT.

The rearrangement links TRBV5-1 to TRBJ2-3, with 13 bases that match TRBD2. CDR3 length: 16 amino acids. Unmatched junction bases numbered 9, after V lost 3 bases and J lost 8 bases. From germline, CDR1 is SGHRS and CDR2 YFSETQ. The CDR3: CASSSGLAGDGGTQYF. For the CDR3, the DNA is TGCGCCAGCAGCTCAGGACTAGCGGGGGACGGTGGTACGCAGTATTTT. Based on the CDR3 plus reference TRBV5-1 and TRBJ2-3, the full variable domain is KAGVTQTPRYLIKTRGQQVTLSCSPISGHRSVSWYQQTPGQGLQFLFEYFSETQRNKGNFPGRFSGRQFSNSRSEMNVSTLELGDSALYLCASSSGLAGDGGTQYFGPGTRLTVL.